This passage covers 8 T cell receptor beta chains from one sample sequenced in a study of control samples from healthy donors and cancer patients. The assay was immunoSEQ multiplex PCR, and TCRdb's table has in-frame clones only and misses some. The sample lists roughly 130,000 clones; just under 95% were seen once. Sequences were obtained from blood. The receptor set was obtained from a man aged 25 to 45 in good health.

The J gene is TRBJ1-1, the V gene TRBV14; weak D call: TRBD1 (6 bases). The CDR3 runs 15 residues. CDR1 and CDR2 (germline): SGHDN, FVKESK. Trimming removed 3 bases from V and 4 bases from J, with 15 bases in between. The CDR3, as DNA: TGTGCCAGCAGCCAGGTCCAGGGAGGGGGCACTGAAGCTTTCTTT. It translates to CASSQVQGGGTEAFF. Drawing the rest from reference TRBV14 and TRBJ1-1, the complete variable domain is EAGVTQFPSHSVIEKGQTVTLRCDPISGHDNLYWYRRVMGKEIKFLLHFVKESKQDESGMPNNRFLAERTGGTYSTLKVQPAELEDSGVYFCASSQVQGGGTEAFFGQGTRLTVV.

With respect to this clone: Other DNA sequences from this sample encode an identical CDR3 as well. This rearrangement joins TRBV5-8 to TRBJ2-2; 9 nucleotides line up with TRBD2. The CDR3 totals 18 residues. Germline trimming cut 1 base from V and 0 bases from J; bases unmatched to any gene: 7. The germline CDR1 and CDR2 sequences are SGHTS and YDEGEE. The CDR3 here is CASSLRQTSGANTGELFF. In DNA form, the CDR3 reads TGTGCCAGCAGCTTGAGGCAGACTAGCGGAGCGAACACCGGGGAGCTGTTTTTT.

The genes are TRBV9 and TRBJ1-2, with D unclear. Germline V gene sequence: CDR1 SGDLS, CDR2 YYNGEE. V was shortened by 3 bases and J by 4 bases, with 10 bases between the two germline ends. The CDR3 sequence is 13 residues long. The CDR3 DNA follows: TGTGCCAGCAGCGCCCCGGCAGGCTATGGCTACACCTTC. It codes for CASSAPAGYGYTF.

The chain carries TRBV4-2 and TRBJ1-1; the D gene is possibly TRBD1 (6 bases). V lost 0 bases and J lost 0, with 29 bases in between. CDR3 length: 22 residues. Germline values: CDR1 LGHNA, CDR2 YNFKEQ. The CDR3 reads CASSQDALGSGVLLSMNTEAFF. The CDR3 region has the DNA TGTGCCAGCAGCCAAGACGCCCTCGGTTCAGGGGTCCTATTATCCATGAACACTGAAGCTTTCTTT.

This chain uses TRBV28 with TRBJ1-1; D gene ambiguous. Germline CDR1 and CDR2: MDHEN and SYDVKM. The CDR3 loop spans 16 amino acids. Between the trimmed V and J ends, which lost 1 base and 1 base, there was a span of 13 bases. DNA for the CDR3: TGTGCCAGCAGTTTATTGGGCAGGCGGTCGAACACTGAAGCTTTCTTT. It yields the protein CASSLLGRRSNTEAFF.

The V and J genes are TRBV6-2 or TRBV6-3 and TRBJ2-7; 8 positions match TRBD1. This CDR3 region has 16 residues. Losses at the gene ends were 4 bases for V and 1 base for J; bases not matched to a gene: 9. Germline V gives CDR1 MNHEY, CDR2 SVGEGT. CDR3 nucleotides: TGTGCCAGCAGTTCCCTCCGGACAGGGTTTTCCTACGAGCAGTACTTC. Translation: CASSSLRTGFSYEQYF.

The rearrangement uses TRBV19 and TRBJ1-6; D call uncertain. V was shortened by 3 bases and J by 4 bases, with 4 bases between the two germline ends. From germline, CDR1 is LNHDA and CDR2 SQIVND (reference sequence). The CDR3 spans 13 residues. This chain's CDR3 is CASSIRYNSPLHF. The CDR3 coding sequence is TGTGCCAGTAGTATCCGATATAATTCACCCCTCCACTTT.

About this clone itself: In the same sample, other DNA sequences code for this CDR3. V and J are TRBV18 and TRBJ1-2; D gene unclear. CDR3 length: 13 amino acids. Per germline, CDR1 KGHSH and CDR2 LQKENI. V lost 6 bases and J 2 bases, leaving 10 bases between the germline ends. CDR3 coding DNA: TGTGCCAGCTCCCCTGACAAGAACTATGGCTACACCTTC. Translation gives CASSPDKNYGYTF.